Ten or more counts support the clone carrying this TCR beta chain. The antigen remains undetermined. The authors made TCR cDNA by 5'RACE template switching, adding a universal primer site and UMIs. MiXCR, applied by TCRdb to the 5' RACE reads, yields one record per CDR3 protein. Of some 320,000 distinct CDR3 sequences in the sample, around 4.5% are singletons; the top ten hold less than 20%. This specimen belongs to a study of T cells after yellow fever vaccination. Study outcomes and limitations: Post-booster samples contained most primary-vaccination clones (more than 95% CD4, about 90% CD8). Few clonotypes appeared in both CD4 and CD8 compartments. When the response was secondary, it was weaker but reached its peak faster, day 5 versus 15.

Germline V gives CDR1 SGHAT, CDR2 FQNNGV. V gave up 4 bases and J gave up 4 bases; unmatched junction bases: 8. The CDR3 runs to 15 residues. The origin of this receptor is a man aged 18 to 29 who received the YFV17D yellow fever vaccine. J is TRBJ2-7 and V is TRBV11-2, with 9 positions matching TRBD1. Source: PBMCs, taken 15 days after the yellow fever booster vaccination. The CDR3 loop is CASSSDRGLSYEQYF. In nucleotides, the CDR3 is TGTGCCAGCAGCTCGGACAGGGGCCTATCATACGAGCAGTACTTC.